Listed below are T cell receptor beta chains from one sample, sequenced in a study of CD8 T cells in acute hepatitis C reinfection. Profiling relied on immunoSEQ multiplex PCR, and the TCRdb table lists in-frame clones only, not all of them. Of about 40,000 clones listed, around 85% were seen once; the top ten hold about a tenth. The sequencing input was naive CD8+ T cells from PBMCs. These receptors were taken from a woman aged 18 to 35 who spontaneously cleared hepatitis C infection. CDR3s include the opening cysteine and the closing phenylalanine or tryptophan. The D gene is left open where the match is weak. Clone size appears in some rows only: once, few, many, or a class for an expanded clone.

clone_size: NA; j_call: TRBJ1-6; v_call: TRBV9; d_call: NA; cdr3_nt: TGTGCCAGCAGCGTAGCGGGGGCGAGATCACCCCTCCACTTT; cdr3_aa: CASSVAGARSPLHF
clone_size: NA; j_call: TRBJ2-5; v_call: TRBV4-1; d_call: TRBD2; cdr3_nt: TGCGCCAGCAGCCCCCCGGGACTAGCGGGGCAAGAGACCCAGTACTTC; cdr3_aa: CASSPPGLAGQETQYF
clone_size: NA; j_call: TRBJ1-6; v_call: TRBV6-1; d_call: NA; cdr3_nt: TGTGCCAGCAGTGTGTCATCTTTTAGCTCCTATAATTCACCCCTCCACTTT; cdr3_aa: CASSVSSFSSYNSPLHF
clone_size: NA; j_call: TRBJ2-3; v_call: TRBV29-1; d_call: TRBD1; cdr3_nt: TGCAGCTTCCTACCCCTACCGCAGGGGGCTCGGTCTAGCACAGATACGCAGTATTTT; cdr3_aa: CSFLPLPQGARSSTDTQYF
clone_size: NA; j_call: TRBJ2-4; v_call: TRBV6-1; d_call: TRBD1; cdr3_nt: TGTGCCAGCAGTGTACAGGGGGGCGTCTTAGCCAAAAACATTCAGTACTTC; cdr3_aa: CASSVQGGVLAKNIQYF
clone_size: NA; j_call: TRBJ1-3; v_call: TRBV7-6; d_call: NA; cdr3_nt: TGTGCCAGCAGCTTAGGGGGGATCTCTGGAAACACCATATATTTT; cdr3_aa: CASSLGGISGNTIYF
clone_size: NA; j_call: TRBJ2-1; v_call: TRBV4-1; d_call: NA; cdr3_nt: TGCGCCAGCAGCCAAGTTGGAACCAATGAGCAGTTCTTC; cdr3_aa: CASSQVGTNEQFF
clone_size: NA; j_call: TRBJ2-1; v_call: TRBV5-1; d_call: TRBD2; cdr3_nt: TGCGCCAGCAGCCTCTACACCGGGACTAGCGGGGAAAGATGGCAGTTCTTC; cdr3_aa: CASSLYTGTSGERWQFF
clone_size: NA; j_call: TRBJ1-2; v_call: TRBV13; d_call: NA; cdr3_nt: TGTGCCAGCAGCTTATCGACAGTGATCTATGGCTACACCTTC; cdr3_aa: CASSLSTVIYGYTF
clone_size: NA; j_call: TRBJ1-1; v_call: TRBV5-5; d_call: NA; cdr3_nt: TGTGCCAGCAGCGAAGGGGTCCCAACTGAAGCTTTCTTT; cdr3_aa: CASSEGVPTEAFF
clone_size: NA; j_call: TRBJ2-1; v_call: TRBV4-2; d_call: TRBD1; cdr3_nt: TGTGCCAGCAGGGGTCGGACAGGGGGATTGAGGACTAGTTCCAATGAGCAGTTCTTC; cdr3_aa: CASRGRTGGLRTSSNEQFF
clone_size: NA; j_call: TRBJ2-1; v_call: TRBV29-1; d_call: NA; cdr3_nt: TGCAGCGTTGAGGTGGGACGAGCGGTCTATGAGCAGTTCTTC; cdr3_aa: CSVEVGRAVYEQFF
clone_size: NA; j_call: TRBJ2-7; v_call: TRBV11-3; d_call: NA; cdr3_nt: TGTGCCAGCAGCCCTCACTCCTCCTACGAGCAGTACTTC; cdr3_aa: CASSPHSSYEQYF
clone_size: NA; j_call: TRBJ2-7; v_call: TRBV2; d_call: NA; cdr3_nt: TGTGCCAGCCTCATAGGGACATTGTACGAGCAGTACTTC; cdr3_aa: CASLIGTLYEQYF
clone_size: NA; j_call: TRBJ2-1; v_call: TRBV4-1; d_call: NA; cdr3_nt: TGCGCCAGCAGCCAAGGTTTCGGCGGGTACTCCTACAATGAGCAGTTCTTC; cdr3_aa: CASSQGFGGYSYNEQFF
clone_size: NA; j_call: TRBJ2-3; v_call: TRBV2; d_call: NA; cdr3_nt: TGTGCCAGCAGTGAAGCGCAAGGCTTTCTGAGGGATACACAGTATTTT; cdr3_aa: CASSEAQGFLRDTQYF
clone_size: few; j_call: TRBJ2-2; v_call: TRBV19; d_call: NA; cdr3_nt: TGTGCCGCCACACTCAACACCGGGGAGCTGTTTTTT; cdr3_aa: CAATLNTGELFF
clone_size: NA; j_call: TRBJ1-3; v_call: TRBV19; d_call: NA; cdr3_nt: TGTGCCAGTAGTTTGGGGTACACCATATATTTT; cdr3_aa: CASSLGYTIYF